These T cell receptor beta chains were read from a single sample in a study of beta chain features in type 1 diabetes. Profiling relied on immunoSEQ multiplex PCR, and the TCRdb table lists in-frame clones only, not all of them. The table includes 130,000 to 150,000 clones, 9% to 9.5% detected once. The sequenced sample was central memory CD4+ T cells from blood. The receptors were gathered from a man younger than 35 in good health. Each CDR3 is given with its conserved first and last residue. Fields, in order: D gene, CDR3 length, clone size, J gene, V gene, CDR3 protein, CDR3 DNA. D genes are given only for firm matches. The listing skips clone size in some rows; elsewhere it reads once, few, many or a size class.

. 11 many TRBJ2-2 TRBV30 CAWALVGELFF TGTGCCTGGGCGTTGGTCGGGGAGCTGTTTTTT
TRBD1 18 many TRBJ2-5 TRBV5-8 CASSLGSSPQGNGETQYF TGTGCCAGCAGCTTGGGGTCCTCACCACAGGGGAATGGAGAGACCCAGTACTTC
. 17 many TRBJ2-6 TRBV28 CASIRGQSASGANVLTF TGTGCCAGCATCCGAGGACAGTCTGCCTCTGGGGCCAACGTCCTGACTTTC
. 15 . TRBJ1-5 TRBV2 CASSPFQGGDQPQHF TGTGCCAGCAGTCCCTTCCAGGGCGGGGATCAGCCCCAGCATTTT
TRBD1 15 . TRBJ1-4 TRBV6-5 CASSRTGGTNEKLFF TGTGCCAGCAGCCGTACAGGGGGAACTAATGAAAAACTGTTTTTT
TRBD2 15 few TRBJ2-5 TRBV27 CASSLRAGGQETQYF TGTGCCAGCAGTTTAAGGGCGGGGGGGCAAGAGACCCAGTACTTC
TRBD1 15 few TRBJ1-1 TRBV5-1 CASSGIRGRSTEAFF TGCGCCAGCAGCGGGATCAGGGGGCGTTCCACTGAAGCTTTCTTT
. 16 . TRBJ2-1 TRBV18 CASSPVEGRPYNEQFF TGTGCCAGCTCACCGGTGGAGGGTCGACCCTACAATGAGCAGTTCTTC
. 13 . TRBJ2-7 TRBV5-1 CARNRDTRYEQYF TGCGCCAGGAACCGGGACACGCGCTACGAGCAGTACTTC
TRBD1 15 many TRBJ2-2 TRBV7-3 CASSSTGAGTGELFF TGTGCCAGCAGTTCGACAGGGGCAGGGACCGGGGAGCTGTTTTTT
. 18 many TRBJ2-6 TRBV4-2 CASTRGRGAVLGANVLTF TGTGCCAGCACTCGGGGGAGGGGGGCCGTGCTTGGGGCCAACGTCCTGACTTTC
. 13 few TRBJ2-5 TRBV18 CASSRAGQETQYF TGTGCCAGCTCACGGGCGGGACAAGAGACCCAGTACTTC
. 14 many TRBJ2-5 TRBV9 CASSVEGAGGTQYF TGTGCCAGCAGCGTAGAGGGGGCCGGGGGGACCCAGTACTTC
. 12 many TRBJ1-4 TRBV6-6 CASRLGVEKLFF TGTGCCAGTCGCCTAGGGGTTGAAAAACTGTTTTTT
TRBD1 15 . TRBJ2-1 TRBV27 CASRPGTGRYNEQFF TGTGCCAGCAGGCCCGGGACAGGGAGGTACAATGAGCAGTTCTTC
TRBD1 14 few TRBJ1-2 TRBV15 CATSTDRGRYGYTF TGTGCCACCAGCACGGACAGGGGGAGGTATGGCTACACCTTC
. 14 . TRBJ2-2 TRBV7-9 CASSLVGNTGELFF TGTGCCAGCAGCTTAGTCGGGAACACCGGGGAGCTGTTTTTT
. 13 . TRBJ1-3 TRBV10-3 CAIRGDAGNTIYF TGTGCCATCAGGGGAGACGCTGGAAACACCATATATTTT
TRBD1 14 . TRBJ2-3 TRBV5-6 CASSPGQGWDTQYF TGTGCCAGCAGCCCGGGACAGGGTTGGGATACGCAGTATTTT
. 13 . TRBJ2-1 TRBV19 CASTITGYNEQFF TGTGCCAGCACAATAACAGGTTACAATGAGCAGTTCTTC
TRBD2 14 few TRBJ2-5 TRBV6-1 CASIRGGAGETQYF TGTGCCAGCATACGCGGGGGGGCCGGGGAGACCCAGTACTTC
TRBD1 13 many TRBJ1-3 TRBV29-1 CSVGQGVGNTIYF TGCAGCGTTGGACAGGGAGTTGGAAACACCATATATTTT
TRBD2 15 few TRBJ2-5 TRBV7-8 CASSLALAGGQTQYF TGTGCCAGCAGCTTAGCACTAGCGGGGGGGCAGACCCAGTACTTC
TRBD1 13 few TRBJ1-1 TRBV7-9 CASSTSEGAVAFF TGTGCCAGCTCCACATCCGAGGGGGCTGTAGCTTTCTTT
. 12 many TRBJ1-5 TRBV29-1 CSVGAANQPQHF TGCAGCGTTGGGGCAGCAAATCAGCCCCAGCATTTT
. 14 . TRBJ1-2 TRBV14 CASSQDPRGTRYTF TGTGCCAGCAGCCAAGATCCAAGGGGGACCCGCTACACCTTC
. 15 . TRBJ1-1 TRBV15 CATRVITGMNTEAFF TGTGCCACCAGGGTTATCACAGGGATGAACACTGAAGCTTTCTTT
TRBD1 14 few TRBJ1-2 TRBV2 CASSGTGHRYGYTF TGTGCCAGCAGCGGGACAGGGCACCGCTATGGCTACACCTTC